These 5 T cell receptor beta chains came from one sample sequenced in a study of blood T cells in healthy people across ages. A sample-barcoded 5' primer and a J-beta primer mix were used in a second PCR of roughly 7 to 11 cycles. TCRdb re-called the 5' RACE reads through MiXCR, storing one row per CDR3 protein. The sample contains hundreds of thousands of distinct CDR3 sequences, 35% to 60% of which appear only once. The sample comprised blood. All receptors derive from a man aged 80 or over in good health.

The CDR3 sequence is CSARGVTSSYEQFF. The CDR3 DNA reads as TGCAGTGCTAGGGGGGTTACTAGCTCGTACGAGCAGTTCTTC. This chain connects TRBV20-1 to TRBJ2-7; possible D gene TRBD2, 6 bases. The end of the DNA is better explained by TRBJ2-1, so the J call may be wrong. CDR1 and CDR2 from the germline V gene are DFQATT and SNEGSKA (reference sequence). The CDR3 loop spans 14 amino acids.

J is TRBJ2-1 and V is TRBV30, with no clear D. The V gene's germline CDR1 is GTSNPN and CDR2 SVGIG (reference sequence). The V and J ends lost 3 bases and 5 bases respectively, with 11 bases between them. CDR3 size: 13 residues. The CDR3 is CAWSVNKDNEQFF. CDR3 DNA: TGTGCCTGGAGCGTCAACAAGGACAATGAGCAGTTCTTC.

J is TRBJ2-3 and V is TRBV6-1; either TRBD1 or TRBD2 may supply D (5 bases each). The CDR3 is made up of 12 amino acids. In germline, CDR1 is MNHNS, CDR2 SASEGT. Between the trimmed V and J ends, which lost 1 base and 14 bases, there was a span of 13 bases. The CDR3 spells CASSEDRGRLYF. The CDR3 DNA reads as TGTGCCAGCAGTGAAGACCGGGGCAGGTTGTATTTT.

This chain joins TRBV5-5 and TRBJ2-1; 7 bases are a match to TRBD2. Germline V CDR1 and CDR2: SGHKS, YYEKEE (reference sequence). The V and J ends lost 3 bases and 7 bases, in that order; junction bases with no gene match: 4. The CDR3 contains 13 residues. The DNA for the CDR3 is TGTGCCAGCAGCTGGGGGAGGGATAATGAGCAGTTCTTC. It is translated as CASSWGRDNEQFF.

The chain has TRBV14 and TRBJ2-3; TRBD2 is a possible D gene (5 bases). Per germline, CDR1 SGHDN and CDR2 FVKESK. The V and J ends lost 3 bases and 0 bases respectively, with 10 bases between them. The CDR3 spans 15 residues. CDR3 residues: CASSHLERSTDTQYF. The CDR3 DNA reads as TGTGCCAGCAGCCATCTGGAGCGGAGCACAGATACGCAGTATTTT.